This T cell receptor beta chain derives from a study of T cells in Graves' hyperthyroidism and ophthalmopathy. Researchers took RNA transcripts and amplified the TCR beta CDR3 regions from them. The HTBI primer set drove a first-round RT-PCR of the TCR CDR3. A single record per CDR3 protein comes from TCRdb applying MiXCR to the multiplex PCR reads. The sample carries 660,000 or so distinct CDR3 sequences, 20% recorded once. CDR1 and CDR2 (germline): SGHRS, YFSETQ. Trimming stripped 4 bases from V and 5 bases from J, with 12 bases between. This CDR3 is built from 13 residues. The source material was blood. The receptor was derived from a man aged 25 to 40 with Graves' ophthalmopathy. This sequence joins TRBV5-1 and TRBJ2-5; no firm D call. The CDR3 bases are TGCGCCAGCAGCCATAGCCAGCTGGAGACCCAGTACTTC. It codes for CASSHSQLETQYF.